Listed here are 22 T cell receptor beta chains from one sample, sequenced in a study of blood T cell repertoires in COVID-19 (dated by TCRdb to about 2020). To prepare the library, the immunoSEQ multiplex PCR assay was applied. Entries here come from immuneACCESS through TCRdb and include only in-frame sequences with V and J called. Some clones fail to appear in such tables; in the studies checked, an unresolved V gene covers under half of the shortfall, and the cause of the remainder is unknown. The sample table holds approximately 260,000 clones, of which more than 85% were seen once. The ten largest clones represent 3.5% to 4% of the sample. The sample comprised peripheral blood. Source of these receptors: a man younger than 35 with active or convalescent COVID-19.

This chain uses TRBV5-1 with TRBJ1-3, with no clear D. The CDR3 consists of 15 residues. Germline V gene lookup returns CDR1 SGHRS and CDR2 YFSETQ. With 0 bases removed from V and 1 base from J, the gap between germline ends came to 8 bases. CDR3 in DNA: TGCGCCAGCAGCTTGGACAGACCTTCTGGAAACACCATATATTTT. This translates into CASSLDRPSGNTIYF.

The gene calls are TRBV11-3 and TRBJ1-4; D may be TRBD1 (5 bases). The CDR3 loop spans 14 amino acids. V shed 3 bases and J shed 6 bases, with 11 bases lying between them. CDR1 is SGHNT, CDR2 YENEEA, per germline. The CDR3 protein is CASSLTERHEKLFF. CDR3 nucleotide sequence: TGTGCCAGCAGCTTGACAGAGAGACATGAAAAACTGTTTTTT.

The V call is TRBV7-9, the J call TRBJ2-3; D possibly corresponds to TRBD1 (6 bases). Trimming stripped 4 bases from V and 7 bases from J, with 9 bases between. The CDR3 sequence is 12 residues long. In germline, CDR1 is SEHNR, CDR2 FQNEAQ (reference sequence). CDR3 sequence: CASSSDSYTQYF. DNA for the CDR3: TGTGCCAGCAGCTCGGACAGCTATACGCAGTATTTT.

The chain combines TRBV4-1 with TRBJ2-2, with no clear D. Deletions cut 1 base from V and 8 bases from J, with 5 bases between. The CDR3 length is 12 residues. Looked up from germline, CDR1 is MGHRA and CDR2 is YSYEKL. Here the CDR3 reads CASSQVSGELFF. Written as DNA, the CDR3 is TGCGCCAGCAGCCAAGTTTCAGGGGAGCTGTTTTTT.

This clone was observed a few times. V usage is TRBV24-1 and J usage is TRBJ2-3; 10 bases agree with TRBD2. This CDR3 comprises 13 residues. The J segment lost 6 bases and the V segment lost 8 bases, leaving 4 bases of the junction unmatched. The germline V gene encodes CDR1 KGHDR and CDR2 SFDVKD. DNA for the CDR3: TGTGCCACCACTAGCGGGAGAGTTGATACGCAGTATTTT. Its translation: CATTSGRVDTQYF.

This sequence joins TRBV7-9 and TRBJ2-2; 9 bases are shared with TRBD1. Germline CDR1 reads SEHNR; CDR2 reads FQNEAQ (reference sequence). The junction had 6 bases not matched to a gene; V was cut back by 5 bases and J by 8 bases. This CDR3 is built from 14 residues. The CDR3 sequence: CASSMGQGDGELFF. Here the CDR3 DNA reads TGTGCCAGCAGCATGGGACAGGGTGATGGGGAGCTGTTTTTT.

This clone was counted a single time. The genes are TRBV5-1 and TRBJ2-3; 7 positions match TRBD2. The V segment lost 3 bases and the J segment 0 bases; nucleotides outside the gene matches: 7. Germline assignment: CDR1 SGHRS and CDR2 YFSETQ. The CDR3 has 16 residues. CDR3 in DNA: TGCGCCAGCAGCTCCCCCCCAGCGGGGAGCACAGATACGCAGTATTTT. It codes for CASSSPPAGSTDTQYF.

The chain couples TRBV6-1 to TRBJ2-3; TRBD2 agrees at 12 bases. After removal of 3 bases from V and 2 bases from J, the junction contained 6 bases not matched to a gene. The CDR3 totals 17 residues. Germline CDR1 reads MNHNS; CDR2 reads SASEGT. The CDR3 region has the DNA TGTGCCAGCAGTGAGCGACTAGCGGGGGCATCCACAGATACGCAGTATTTT. It translates to CASSERLAGASTDTQYF.

The chain combines TRBV27 with TRBJ1-2; D unresolved. V was trimmed by 3 bases and J by 8 bases, leaving 16 bases between them. This CDR3 is built from 14 residues. Germline values: CDR1 MNHEY, CDR2 SMNVEV (reference sequence). CDR3 loop: CASSLISGSWGYTF. CDR3 nucleotide sequence: TGTGCCAGCAGTTTGATATCGGGTTCCTGGGGCTACACCTTC.

The chain couples TRBV7-3 to TRBJ2-3, with TRBD2 matching 12 bases. The CDR3 totals 13 residues. J was trimmed by 10 bases and V by 5 bases; bases with no gene match: 4. Germline V gives CDR1 SGHTA, CDR2 FQGTGA. The CDR3: CASSGTSGFAQYF. The DNA for the CDR3 is TGTGCCAGCAGCGGGACTAGCGGGTTTGCGCAGTATTTT. The variable domain in full, completed from reference TRBV7-3 and TRBJ2-3, reads GAGVSQTPSNKVTEKGKYVELRCDPISGHTALYWYRQSLGQGPEFLIYFQGTGAADDSGLPNDRFFAVRPEGSVSTLKIQRTERGDSAVYLCASSGTSGFAQYFGPGTRLTVL.

The count of this clone is one. V usage is TRBV3-1 (or the pseudogene TRBV3-2) and J usage is TRBJ2-7, with 9 bases identical to TRBD1. The CDR3 has 14 amino acids. Germline V lookup: CDR1 LGHDT, CDR2 YNNKEL (reference sequence). J lost 6 bases, V lost 5 bases, and 8 bases had no gene match. In DNA, the CDR3 is TGTGCCAGCAGCGCGACAGGGGGAAGAGGCGAGCAGTACTTC. Translated, it gives CASSATGGRGEQYF.

The CDR3 DNA reads as TGTGCCAGCAGAAGGACAGGGGTTGGCAATCAGCCCCAGCATTTT. As protein: CASRRTGVGNQPQHF. The chain combines TRBV28 with TRBJ1-5; 9 nucleotides agree with TRBD1. V dropped 6 bases and J dropped 2; count of bases not matched to a gene: 5. Germline V gene lookup returns CDR1 MDHEN and CDR2 SYDVKM. This CDR3 region has 15 residues. Looking up the rest from reference TRBV28 and TRBJ1-5 gives the full variable domain: DVKVTQSSRYLVKRTGEKVFLECVQDMDHENMFWYRQDPGLGLRLIYFSYDVKMKEKGDIPEGYSVSREKKERFSLILESASTNQTSMYLCASRRTGVGNQPQHFGDGTRLSIL.

This sequence joins TRBV5-6 and TRBJ2-7, with TRBD2 identical over 8 bases. This CDR3 has 16 amino acids. With V trimmed by 4 bases and J by 0 bases, 9 bases remained unmatched. Germline loops: CDR1 SGHDT, CDR2 YYEEEE. The CDR3 region is CASSPLGSGVSYEQYF. The DNA for the CDR3 is TGTGCCAGCAGCCCACTGGGTAGCGGGGTCTCCTACGAGCAGTACTTC.

V and J are TRBV30 and TRBJ2-5, with D hard to call. The CDR3 spans 14 residues. Deletions cut 3 bases from V and 2 bases from J, with 13 bases between. Per the germline V gene, CDR1 is GTSNPN and CDR2 is SVGIG (reference sequence). The CDR3 reads CAWSSGYLQETQYF. DNA of the CDR3: TGTGCCTGGAGCTCAGGATACCTTCAAGAGACCCAGTACTTC.

The V call is TRBV27, the J call TRBJ2-7, with a weak D call TRBD2 (5 bases). The CDR3 is made up of 13 amino acids. Germline V gene lookup returns CDR1 MNHEY and CDR2 SMNVEV (reference sequence). V shed 3 bases and J shed 3 bases, with 9 bases lying between them. In nucleotides, the CDR3 is TGTGCCAGCAGTTTGACCGGGAACTACGAGCAGTACTTC. The encoded protein is CASSLTGNYEQYF.

The chain joins TRBV7-6 to TRBJ2-7, with D possibly being TRBD2 (5 bases). The CDR3 has 15 residues. V gave up 5 bases and J gave up 4 bases, with 18 bases separating them. The germline CDR1 and CDR2 sequences are SGHVS and FNYEAQ. The CDR3 DNA sequence: TGTGCCAGCAGCGATACTGACGGGATCTATTACGAGCAGTACTTC. It is translated as CASSDTDGIYYEQYF.

This clone came up a few times. The chain combines TRBV2 with TRBJ1-6, with D maybe TRBD1 (5 bases). V lost 8 bases and J lost 7, with 12 bases in between. The CDR3 is 13 residues long. Germline assignment: CDR1 SNHLY and CDR2 FYNNEI. The CDR3 reads CASGGAINSPLHF. In DNA, the CDR3 is TGTGCCAGCGGCGGGGCAATCAATTCACCCCTCCACTTT.

The J gene is TRBJ1-5, the V gene TRBV28, with D perhaps matching TRBD1 (6 bases). The length of the CDR3 is 13 residues. V was pared by 3 bases and J by 6 bases, with 9 bases between. In germline, CDR1 is MDHEN, CDR2 SYDVKM. The CDR3 is CASSFGGGQPQHF. DNA for the CDR3: TGTGCCAGCAGTTTTGGGGGCGGTCAGCCCCAGCATTTT. The full variable domain, its missing parts supplied by reference TRBV28 and TRBJ1-5, is DVKVTQSSRYLVKRTGEKVFLECVQDMDHENMFWYRQDPGLGLRLIYFSYDVKMKEKGDIPEGYSVSREKKERFSLILESASTNQTSMYLCASSFGGGQPQHFGDGTRLSIL.

There are a few counts of this clone. V is TRBV7-8 and J is TRBJ1-1, with D possibly matching TRBD1 (6 bases). The length of the CDR3 is 14 residues. Germline V gives CDR1 SGHVS, CDR2 FQNEAQ. V shed 4 bases and J shed 2 bases, with 11 bases lying between them. The CDR3 spells CASSSQGKNTEAFF. As DNA, the CDR3 is TGTGCCAGCAGCTCTCAGGGGAAAAACACTGAAGCTTTCTTT.

This chain uses TRBV6-5 with TRBJ2-7, with 7 nucleotides matching TRBD1. This CDR3 spans 15 amino acids. V shed 3 bases, J shed 1 base, and the junction held 6 bases outside the gene matches. Germline CDR1 MNHEY, CDR2 SVGAGI. The chain's CDR3 is CASSYNRDRSYEQYF. DNA of the CDR3: TGTGCCAGCAGTTATAACCGGGACAGATCCTACGAGCAGTACTTC.

The chain uses TRBV2 and TRBJ1-3; D is perhaps TRBD1 (6 bases). Germline assignment: CDR1 SNHLY and CDR2 FYNNEI. V was shortened by 6 bases and J by 0 bases, with 15 bases between the two germline ends. The CDR3 has 16 residues. CDR3: CASSEQGISSGNTIYF. The CDR3 DNA follows: TGTGCCAGCAGCGAACAGGGCATCTCCTCTGGAAACACCATATATTTT.

A remark on this clone: At one end, the junction sequence differs from germline, possibly due to a read error. The chain links TRBV2 to TRBJ2-7, with 8 bases lining up with TRBD1. Germline V lookup: CDR1 SNHLY, CDR2 FYNNEI. The CDR3 is made up of 13 amino acids. The CDR3 nucleotides are TGTGCCAGCACAGTCAGGGGGCCCTATGAGCAGTACTTC. It yields the protein CASTVRGPYEQYF.